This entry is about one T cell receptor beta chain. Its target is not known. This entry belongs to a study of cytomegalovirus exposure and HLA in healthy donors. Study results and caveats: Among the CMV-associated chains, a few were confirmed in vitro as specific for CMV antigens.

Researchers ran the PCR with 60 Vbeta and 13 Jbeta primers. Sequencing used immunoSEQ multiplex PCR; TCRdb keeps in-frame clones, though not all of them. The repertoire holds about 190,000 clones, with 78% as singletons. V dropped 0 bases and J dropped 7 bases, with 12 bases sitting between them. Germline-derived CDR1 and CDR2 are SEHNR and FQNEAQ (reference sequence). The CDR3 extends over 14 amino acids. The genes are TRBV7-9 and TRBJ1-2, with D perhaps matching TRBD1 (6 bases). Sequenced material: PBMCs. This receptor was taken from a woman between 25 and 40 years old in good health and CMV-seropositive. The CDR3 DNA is TGTGCCAGCAGCTTAGCGCCAGGGGCTTTTGGCTACACCTTC. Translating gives CASSLAPGAFGYTF.